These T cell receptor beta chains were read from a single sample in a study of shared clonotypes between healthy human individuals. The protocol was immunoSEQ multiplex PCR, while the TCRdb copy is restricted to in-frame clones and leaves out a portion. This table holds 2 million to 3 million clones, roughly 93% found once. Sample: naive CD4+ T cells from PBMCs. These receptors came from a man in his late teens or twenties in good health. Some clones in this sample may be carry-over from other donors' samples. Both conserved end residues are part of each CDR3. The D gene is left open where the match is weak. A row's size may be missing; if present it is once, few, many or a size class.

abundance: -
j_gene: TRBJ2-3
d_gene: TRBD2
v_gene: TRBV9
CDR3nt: TGTGCCAGCAGCTTCACCGGGGCTAGCGGGAGGTATGCTAAAGATACGCAGTATTTT
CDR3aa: CASSFTGASGRYAKDTQYF

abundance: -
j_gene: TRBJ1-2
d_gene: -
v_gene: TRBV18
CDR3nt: TGTGCCAGCTCACCACAACAGCCAGGGACTAGGAACTATGGCTACACCTTC
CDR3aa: CASSPQQPGTRNYGYTF

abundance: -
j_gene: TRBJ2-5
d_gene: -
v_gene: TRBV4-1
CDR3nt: TGCGCCAGCAGCCAAGGGGAGCGACCGGACGCCCAGTACTTC
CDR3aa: CASSQGERPDAQYF

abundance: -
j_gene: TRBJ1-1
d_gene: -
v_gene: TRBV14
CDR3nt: TGTGCCAGCAGCCAGAGAGTAAGGAGGAGGGCTTTCTTT
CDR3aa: CASSQRVRRRAFF

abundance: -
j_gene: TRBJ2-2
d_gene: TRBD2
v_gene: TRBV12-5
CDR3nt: TGTGCTAGTGGTTTGGTAGGCGGGGGGACCGGGGAGCTGTTTTTT
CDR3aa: CASGLVGGGTGELFF

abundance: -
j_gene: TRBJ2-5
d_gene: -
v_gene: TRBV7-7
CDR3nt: TGTGCCAGCAGCTTATGGGGGTACCAAGAGACCCAGTACTTC
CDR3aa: CASSLWGYQETQYF

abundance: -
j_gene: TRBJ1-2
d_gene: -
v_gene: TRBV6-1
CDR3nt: TGTGCCAGCAGTGTCCACAGGACCGCATATGGCTACACCTTC
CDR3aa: CASSVHRTAYGYTF

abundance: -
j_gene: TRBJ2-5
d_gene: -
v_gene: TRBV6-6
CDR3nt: TGTGCCAGCAGCCGCGGACTCTTTCAAGAGACCCAGTACTTC
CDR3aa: CASSRGLFQETQYF

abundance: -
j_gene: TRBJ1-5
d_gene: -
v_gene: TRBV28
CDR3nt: TGTGCCAGCAGTTTCCCGACCTCAGGGAAAAAGCCCCAGCATTTT
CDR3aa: CASSFPTSGKKPQHF

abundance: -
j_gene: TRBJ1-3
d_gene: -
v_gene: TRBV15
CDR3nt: TGTGCCACCAGCAGAACTCTCTCTGGAAACACCATATATTTT
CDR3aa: CATSRTLSGNTIYF

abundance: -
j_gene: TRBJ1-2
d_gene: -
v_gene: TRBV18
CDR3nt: TGTGCCAGCTCCCCCAGGGGAACGGGCGCCTATGGCTACACCTTC
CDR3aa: CASSPRGTGAYGYTF

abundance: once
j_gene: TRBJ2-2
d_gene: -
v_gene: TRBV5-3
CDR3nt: TGTGCCAGAAGCTTACCTCTTGGAAGCCCCGTGGGGGAGCTGTTTTTT
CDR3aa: CARSLPLGSPVGELFF

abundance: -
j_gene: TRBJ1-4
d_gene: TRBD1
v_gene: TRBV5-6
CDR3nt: TGTGCCAGCAGCTTGACCGGCACAGGGGGCCAGTGGGGGAAACTGTTTTTT
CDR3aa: CASSLTGTGGQWGKLFF

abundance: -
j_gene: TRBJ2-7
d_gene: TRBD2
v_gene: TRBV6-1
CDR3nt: TGTGCCAGCAGGGTGGACGGGAGGACCTACGAGCAGTACTTC
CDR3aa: CASRVDGRTYEQYF

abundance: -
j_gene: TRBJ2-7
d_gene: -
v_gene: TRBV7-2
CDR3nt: TGTGCCAGCCAGCCGGTCGTCGGCAGGCCTGAAGAGCAGTACTTC
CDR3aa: CASQPVVGRPEEQYF

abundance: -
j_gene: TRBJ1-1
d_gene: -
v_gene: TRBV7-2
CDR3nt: TGTGCCAGCAGCTTAGAGGGACTTAACACTGAAGCTTTCTTT
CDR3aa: CASSLEGLNTEAFF

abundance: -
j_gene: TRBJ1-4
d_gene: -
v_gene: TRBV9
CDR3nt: TGTGCCAGCAGCGGATTCCCAGGGCTTCGGAATGAAAAACTGTTTTTT
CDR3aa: CASSGFPGLRNEKLFF

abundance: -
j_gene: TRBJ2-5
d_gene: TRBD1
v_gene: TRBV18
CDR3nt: TGTGCCAGCCAGGATGGGACAGGGGGAGAGACCCAGTACTTC
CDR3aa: CASQDGTGGETQYF

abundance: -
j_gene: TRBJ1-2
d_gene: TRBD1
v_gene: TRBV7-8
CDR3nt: TGTGCCAGCAGCCGGACAGGAGTGATTCGTGGCTACACCTTC
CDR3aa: CASSRTGVIRGYTF

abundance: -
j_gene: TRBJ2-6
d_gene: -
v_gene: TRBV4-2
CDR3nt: TGTGCCAGCAGCCAAGATCGTCCAGGACAGATAAATTCCCGCTCTGGGGCCAACGTCCTGACTTTC
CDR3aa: CASSQDRPGQINSRSGANVLTF

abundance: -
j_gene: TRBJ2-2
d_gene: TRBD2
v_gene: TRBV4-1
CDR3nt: TGCGCCAGCAGCAAGACTCCAGGGACTAGCGGGAGAACCGGGGAGCTGTTTTTT
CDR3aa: CASSKTPGTSGRTGELFF

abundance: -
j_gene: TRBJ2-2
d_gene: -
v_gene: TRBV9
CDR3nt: TGTGCCAGCAGCCCACGTGCCTTCAAGAACACCGGGGAGCTGTTTTTT
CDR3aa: CASSPRAFKNTGELFF

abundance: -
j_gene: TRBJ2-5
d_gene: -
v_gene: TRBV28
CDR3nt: TGTGCCAGCATGAGTCGGGGAATAGAGACCCAGTACTTC
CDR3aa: CASMSRGIETQYF

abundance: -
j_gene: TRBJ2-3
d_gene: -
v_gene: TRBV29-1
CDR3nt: TGCAGCGTTAAGGGGCTGGTCACAGATACGCAGTATTTT
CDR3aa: CSVKGLVTDTQYF

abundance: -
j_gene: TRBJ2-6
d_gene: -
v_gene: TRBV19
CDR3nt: TGTGCCAGTAATGTGGGGTCCTCTGGGGCCAACGTCCTGACTTTC
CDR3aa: CASNVGSSGANVLTF

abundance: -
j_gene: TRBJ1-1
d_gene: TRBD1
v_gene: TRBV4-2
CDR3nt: TGTGCCAGCAGCCAAAGCTTAAGCACAGGGGCTGAAGCTTTCTTT
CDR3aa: CASSQSLSTGAEAFF

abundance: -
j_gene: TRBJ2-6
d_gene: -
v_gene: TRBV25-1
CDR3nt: TGTGCCAGCAGTTGGTATGGGTCTGGGGCCAACGTCCTGACTTTC
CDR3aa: CASSWYGSGANVLTF

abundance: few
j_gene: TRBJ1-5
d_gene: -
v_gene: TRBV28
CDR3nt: TGTGCCAGCAGCCCGTTGGGTCAGCCCCAGCATTTT
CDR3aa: CASSPLGQPQHF

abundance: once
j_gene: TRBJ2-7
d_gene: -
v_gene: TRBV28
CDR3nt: TGTGCCAGCAGTCCCTACAGGCCTAGCTCCTACGAGCAGTACTTC
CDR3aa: CASSPYRPSSYEQYF

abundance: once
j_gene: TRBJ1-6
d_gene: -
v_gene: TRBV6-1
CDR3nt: TGTGCCAGCAGTGACTCCTATAATTCACCCCTCCACTTT
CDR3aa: CASSDSYNSPLHF